The rows below give T cell receptor beta chains drawn from one sample of a study of T cell repertoires in cytomegalovirus infection. Via MiXCR, TCRdb re-called the reads, giving one row per CDR3 protein. The sample has approximately 630,000 distinct CDR3 sequences, less than 25% seen once. Sequencing input: CD8+ T cells from PBMCs. These receptors were taken from a human donor in good health (CMV status not recorded). Some clones in this sample may be carry-over from other donors' samples. Both conserved end residues are part of each CDR3. D genes are given only for firm matches. Rows may omit the clone size; those that give it use once, few, many or a size class.

>TRBJ2-5|TRBV6-2/TRBV6-3|-|TRBD2
CASSYYPGGWFETQYF
TGTGCCAGCAGTTACTATCCGGGGGGTTGGTTTGAGACCCAGTACTTC
>TRBJ2-7|TRBV5-5|-|-
CASSSEAPWQYF
TGTGCCAGCAGCTCGGAGGCGCCTTGGCAGTACTTC
>TRBJ1-3|TRBV10-3|few|-
CAITSGPGSGNTIYF
TGTGCCATCACGTCCGGGCCAGGCTCTGGAAACACCATATATTTT
>TRBJ1-2|TRBV20-1|few|-
CSVPSQSPYGYTF
TGCAGTGTACCCAGCCAAAGTCCCTATGGCTACACCTTC
>TRBJ2-3|TRBV12-3/TRBV12-4|few|-
CASRVGHRTDTQYF
TGTGCCAGCAGGGTGGGACACCGCACAGATACGCAGTATTTT
>TRBJ2-3|TRBV29-1|once|TRBD2
CSVRGQLAGGRGTDTQYF
TGTAGCGTTAGGGGGCAGCTAGCGGGGGGCCGGGGCACAGATACGCAGTATTTT
>TRBJ1-1|TRBV6-6|many|-
CASSYSLGDTEAFF
TGTGCCAGCAGTTACTCCCTCGGGGACACTGAAGCTTTCTTT
>TRBJ1-6|TRBV7-2|many|-
CASSLDSPLHF
TGTGCCAGCAGCTTAGATTCACCCCTCCACTTT
>TRBJ1-1|TRBV25-1|-|-
CASSEDGGLNTEAFF
TGTGCCAGCAGTGAAGACGGGGGATTGAACACTGAAGCTTTCTTT
>TRBJ1-1|TRBV7-6|many|-
CASSSPAGSRNTEAFF
TGTGCCAGCAGCTCCCCCGCCGGCAGCCGGAACACTGAAGCTTTCTTT
>TRBJ1-1|TRBV6-6|many|-
CASTLIGARNTEAFF
TGTGCCAGCACCTTAATTGGGGCTCGGAACACTGAAGCTTTCTTT
>TRBJ1-2|TRBV29-1|few|TRBD1
CSVTGTARFNYGYTF
TGCAGCGTGACAGGGACAGCGCGGTTTAACTATGGCTACACCTTC
>TRBJ1-1|TRBV7-8|many|-
CASSSELVMNTEAFF
TGTGCCAGCAGCTCGGAGTTGGTTATGAACACTGAAGCTTTCTTT
>TRBJ1-2|TRBV7-9|few|TRBD1
CASNDRTGGDYGYTF
TGTGCCAGCAACGATCGGACAGGGGGCGACTATGGCTACACCTTC
>TRBJ2-5|TRBV20-1|-|TRBD2
CSATAGGLQETQYF
TGCAGTGCTACAGCGGGGGGGCTCCAAGAGACCCAGTACTTC
>TRBJ1-2|TRBV29-1|-|-
CSVEDRVDYGYTF
TGCAGCGTTGAAGACAGGGTTGACTATGGCTACACCTTC
>TRBJ2-2|TRBV7-2|-|-
CASSWWVNTGELFF
TGTGCCAGCAGCTGGTGGGTAAACACCGGGGAGCTGTTTTTT
>TRBJ2-5|TRBV14|-|-
CASSQDRDRRETQYF
TGTGCCAGCAGCCAAGATAGGGACCGGAGGGAGACCCAGTACTTC
>TRBJ1-5|TRBV7-2|many|-
CASSFGPYSNQPQHF
TGTGCCAGCAGCTTCGGACCTTATAGCAATCAGCCCCAGCATTTT
>TRBJ2-7|TRBV5-1|many|TRBD1
CASRTGTGSSYEQYF
TGCGCCAGCAGAACCGGGACAGGAAGCTCCTACGAGCAGTACTTC
>TRBJ2-2|TRBV12-3/TRBV12-4|-|-
CASSSLPGVGKLFF
TGTGCCAGCAGTTCCTTGCCAGGGGTCGGGAAGCTGTTTTTT
>TRBJ1-3|TRBV6-6|-|-
CASHMDTFSGNTIYF
TGTGCCAGCCATATGGACACTTTCTCTGGAAACACCATATATTTT
>TRBJ2-1|TRBV29-1|-|TRBD1
CSVEAGQGATYEQFF
TGCAGCGTTGAAGCTGGACAGGGGGCGACTTATGAGCAGTTCTTC
>TRBJ2-5|TRBV5-6|-|-
CASSSETGQETQYF
TGTGCCAGCAGCTCTGAAACGGGTCAAGAGACCCAGTACTTC
>TRBJ2-1|TRBV10-3|-|-
CATRTEYNEQFF
TGTGCCACCCGGACAGAGTACAATGAGCAGTTCTTC
>TRBJ1-5|TRBV12-3/TRBV12-4|-|TRBD1
CASSPWDRIGNQPQHF
TGTGCCAGCAGTCCCTGGGACAGGATAGGCAATCAGCCCCAGCATTTT
>TRBJ1-5|TRBV19|-|-
CASSIRRDLDQPQHF
TGTGCCAGTAGTATACGGCGGGATCTCGATCAGCCCCAGCATTTT
>TRBJ2-2|TRBV5-6|many|-
CASSSGTVDTEGLVRVTGELFF
TGTGCCAGCAGCTCCGGGACAGTCGACACTGAGGGACTAGTAAGGGTCACCGGGGAGCTGTTTTTT